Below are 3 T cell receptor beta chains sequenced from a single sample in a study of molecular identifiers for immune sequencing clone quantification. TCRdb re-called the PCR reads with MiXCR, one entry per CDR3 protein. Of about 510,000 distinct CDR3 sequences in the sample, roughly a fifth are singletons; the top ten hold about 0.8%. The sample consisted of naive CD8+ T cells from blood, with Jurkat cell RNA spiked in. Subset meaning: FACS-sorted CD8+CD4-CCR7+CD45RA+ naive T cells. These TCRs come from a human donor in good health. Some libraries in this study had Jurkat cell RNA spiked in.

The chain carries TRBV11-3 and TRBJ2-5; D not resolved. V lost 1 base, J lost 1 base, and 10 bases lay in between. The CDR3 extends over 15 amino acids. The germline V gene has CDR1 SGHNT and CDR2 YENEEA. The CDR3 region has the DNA TGTGCCAGCAGCTTAGGTCGGGCAGTCCAAGAGACCCAGTACTTC. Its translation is CASSLGRAVQETQYF.

The CDR3 is CASSGQPQHF. Here the CDR3 DNA reads TGTGCCAGCAGTGGTCAGCCCCAGCATTTT. The chain employs TRBV27 and TRBJ1-5; the D is unclear. This CDR3 is built from 10 residues. V was pared by 5 bases and J by 6 bases, with 2 bases between. Germline-derived CDR1 and CDR2 are MNHEY and SMNVEV (reference sequence).

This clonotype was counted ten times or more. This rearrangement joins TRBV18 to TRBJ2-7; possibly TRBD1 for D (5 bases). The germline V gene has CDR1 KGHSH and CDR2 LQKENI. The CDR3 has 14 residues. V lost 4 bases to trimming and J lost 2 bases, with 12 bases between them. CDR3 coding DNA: TGTGCCAGCTCACACGAAGGGGCGACCTACGAGCAGTACTTC. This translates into CASSHEGATYEQYF.